These 10 T cell receptor beta chains share one sample of origin, sequenced in a study of blood T cell repertoires in COVID-19. Generated by immunoSEQ multiplex PCR, the TCRdb table keeps only in-frame clones and is missing some. The sample shows 200,000 to 300,000 clones, 89% of them seen only once. Sequencing was carried out using PBMCs or T cells enriched from blood (not recorded which). The origin of the receptors is a woman aged 30 to 39 with acute COVID-19.

A single count supports this clone. The V call is TRBV6-5, the J call TRBJ2-7, with 12 nucleotides matching TRBD2. Trimming at V came to 5 bases and at J to 2 bases, leaving 4 bases not matched to a gene. This CDR3 comprises 15 residues. The germline CDR1 and CDR2 sequences are MNHEY and SVGAGI. This CDR3 reads CASSPRLAGAYEQYF. Written as DNA, the CDR3 is TGTGCCAGCAGTCCTAGACTAGCGGGGGCCTACGAGCAGTACTTC.

The chain employs TRBV6-5 and TRBJ2-5, with D possibly being TRBD1 (6 bases). Germline-derived CDR1 and CDR2 are MNHEY and SVGAGI. The ends were cut back, 0 bases at V and 5 bases at J, with 16 bases in the middle. The CDR3 runs 16 residues. Here the CDR3 DNA reads TGTGCCAGCAGTTACTCGAATGTTCCAGGGGAGGAGACCCAGTACTTC. Translation: CASSYSNVPGEETQYF.

On this clone itself: The sample contains more than one DNA sequence encoding this CDR3. J is TRBJ1-1 and V is TRBV2; D is possibly TRBD1 (6 bases). The CDR3 spans 13 residues. The V gene's germline CDR1 is SNHLY and CDR2 FYNNEI. Trimming left V 7 bases short and J 0 bases short, with 9 bases between. This chain's CDR3 is CASTGQMNTEAFF. CDR3 nucleotide sequence: TGTGCCAGCACCGGACAGATGAACACTGAAGCTTTCTTT. The full variable domain, rest sourced from reference TRBV2 and TRBJ1-1, is EPEVTQTPSHQVTQMGQEVILRCVPISNHLYFYWYRQILGQKVEFLVSFYNNEISEKSEIFDDQFSVERPDGSNFTLKIRSTKLEDSAMYFCASTGQMNTEAFFGQGTRLTVV.

The chain is built from TRBV30 and TRBJ1-3; D remains ambiguous. The CDR3 is 14 amino acids. Looked up from germline, CDR1 is GTSNPN and CDR2 is SVGIG (reference sequence). The ends were cut back, 4 bases at V and 2 bases at J, with 12 bases in the middle. In DNA, the CDR3 is TGTGCCTGGATTCTAGCGGTGCCTGGAAACACCATATATTTT. Encoded protein: CAWILAVPGNTIYF.

V usage is TRBV6-2 or TRBV6-3 and J usage is TRBJ2-7; perhaps TRBD1 as D (8 bases). This CDR3 region has 15 residues. From germline, CDR1 is MNHEY and CDR2 SVGEGT. Trimming pared 4 bases from V and 4 bases from J, leaving 17 bases between. The CDR3 DNA reads as TGTGCCAGCAGTTGGGACCAACAGGGGGGGTACGAGCAGTACTTC. Its translation is CASSWDQQGGYEQYF.

J is TRBJ1-1 and V is TRBV30; 7 nucleotides align to TRBD1. After removal of 3 bases from V and 12 bases from J, the junction contained 13 bases not matched to a gene. Germline V gene sequence: CDR1 GTSNPN, CDR2 SVGIG (reference sequence). This CDR3 has 13 amino acids. CDR3 sequence: CAWRGRGRGTTFF. The CDR3 DNA reads TGTGCCTGGAGGGGTAGGGGGCGCGGAACAACTTTCTTT.

The rearrangement links TRBV30 to TRBJ2-7, with a weak D call TRBD2 (6 bases). V was trimmed by 0 bases and J by 2 bases, leaving 17 bases between them. The V gene's germline CDR1 is GTSNPN and CDR2 SVGIG (reference sequence). This CDR3 region has 16 residues. As DNA, the CDR3 is TGTGCCTGGAGTGTCCTGCGGGGACGGAGAGCCTACGAGCAGTACTTC. Translation gives CAWSVLRGRRAYEQYF.

The J gene is TRBJ2-3, the V gene TRBV9; D is uncertain. Germline loops: CDR1 SGDLS, CDR2 YYNGEE. This CDR3 contains 16 residues. The germline V and J ends were trimmed by 2 bases and 2 bases, with 15 bases remaining between them. The CDR3 sequence is CASSVALGRFTDTQYF. DNA of the CDR3: TGTGCCAGCAGCGTTGCGTTGGGCAGATTCACAGATACGCAGTATTTT.

This chain uses TRBV6-5 with TRBJ1-2; D gene uncertain. CDR3 length: 13 amino acids. The germline gives CDR1 MNHEY, CDR2 SVGAGI. V shed 7 bases and J shed 2 bases, with 11 bases lying between them. Here the CDR3 reads CASTRGWNYGYTF. CDR3 nucleotides: TGTGCCAGCACTCGCGGATGGAACTATGGCTACACCTTC.

The chain carries TRBV6-5 and TRBJ2-1; 7 bases are a match to TRBD1. The CDR3 is 14 amino acids. Germline values: CDR1 MNHEY, CDR2 SVGAGI. V lost 4 bases to trimming and J lost 4 bases; unmatched junction nucleotides: 4. This chain's CDR3 is CASSSWDSYNEQFF. CDR3 sequence (DNA): TGTGCCAGCAGTTCTTGGGACAGTTACAATGAGCAGTTCTTC.